This TCR beta chain appears in the sequencing data of a study of T cell repertoires in cytomegalovirus infection. TCRdb fed the reads into MiXCR, producing one record per CDR3 protein. This sample has hundreds of thousands of distinct CDR3 sequences, with around 18% found just once. The germline V gene has CDR1 SGHTA and CDR2 FQGNSA. Deletions cut 3 bases from V and 0 bases from J, with 16 bases between. This CDR3 has 17 residues. Notes on this clonotype: Its antigen is not identified.

Study-level points and caveats: The response measured ex vivo was dominated by TCR beta clonotypes (HLA-C-restricted and CMV-specific).

This clonotype was sampled from a human donor in good health (CMV status not recorded). Some clones in this sample may be carry-over from other donors' samples. The sequencing sample was made of PBMCs. The chain couples TRBV7-2 to TRBJ2-3; tentatively, D is TRBD2 (6 bases). CDR3 sequence reads: CASSLPLGLSSTDTQYF. The CDR3 DNA follows: TGTGCCAGCAGCTTGCCTCTTGGACTATCTAGCACAGATACGCAGTATTTT.